The sequence of this T cell receptor (beta chain) was determined in a study of control samples from healthy donors and cancer patients (dated by TCRdb to 2018 to 2021). Receptor amplification or capture employed the immunoSEQ multiplex PCR assay. TCRdb took over this immuneACCESS table, retaining in-frame rearrangements with V and J assigned. Such tables are incomplete; in checked studies, under half of the missing clones stem from an unresolved V gene, and the remainder is unexplained. The sample yields 70,000 to 100,000 clones; approximately 88% were counted once. The leading ten clones occupy 7.5% to 8% of the sample. The germline V gene supplies CDR1 MDHEN and CDR2 SYDVKM. CDR3 length: 13 amino acids, cysteine to phenylalanine. Of all the DNA, just the CDR3 is kept, 39 bases in frame from base 1. At the junction V is shortened by 6 bases and J by 3 bases, with 12 bases in between. On this clone itself: The antigen this receptor binds is unknown. No much larger clone exists at a distance of one base, and base qualities are not known.

The clonotype originates from a woman aged 55-75 years in good health. The chain is made from TRBV28 and TRBJ2-7; no D segment can be confidently identified. The specimen was blood. The base sequence is TGTGCCAGCAGACAGTCCCAGCACTACGAGCAGTACTTC. The resulting protein is CASRQSQHYEQYF.